This T cell receptor beta chain was captured by sequencing in a study of CD8+ T cells in alopecia areata. This clone has a handful of counts. Antigen specificity is unknown. Alopecia areata patients had lesional scalp punch biopsies and peripheral blood taken from them. Sorting from PBMCs produced CD4+ and CD8+ T cells. After isolation, RNA underwent reverse transcription to generate cDNA as the sequencing template. The repertoire was sequenced with immunoSEQ multiplex PCR; TCRdb's copy has only in-frame clones and lacks some. Among 65,000 to 90,000 clones listed, roughly 51% were seen once. Germline V lookup: CDR1 SQVTM, CDR2 ANQGSEA. This CDR3 is 13 amino acids long. Trimming at V came to 5 bases and at J to 4 bases, leaving 5 bases not matched to a gene. Study results and caveats: Normal-skin resident alphabeta T cells also appear among scalp sample sequences.

This TCR was recovered from a human donor with alopecia areata. The sample taken for sequencing was NKG2D-high CD8+ T cells sorted from blood. The chain employs TRBV29-1 and TRBJ2-3; 8 bases are a match to TRBD2. The chain's CDR3 is CSVTGTRSDTQYF. The DNA for the CDR3 is TGCAGCGTTACCGGGACTAGGTCAGATACGCAGTATTTT.